The text below deals with one T cell receptor (beta chain). Its target is unknown. This record belongs to a study of beta chain features in type 1 diabetes. Turning to the study itself: Cell yields, age and gender were similar between patients and healthy donors.

The whole isolated RNA underwent reverse transcription, so sequencing captured expressed TCRB transcripts. Some clones are missing from TCRdb's copy, which holds only in-frame ones; the method was immunoSEQ multiplex PCR. The table has about 700,000 clones, 10% to 15% seen once. CDR3 length: 19 amino acids. Germline CDR1 and CDR2: SNHLY and FYNNEI. V was pared by 7 bases and J by 0 bases, with 22 bases between. Study observations and caveats: Compared with healthy donors, patients appeared to share more similar naive, central memory and regulatory TCRB repertoires. Highly expressing activated T cells could be over-counted with a cDNA template. A PCR bias possibly favoring shorter templates would apply equally to patients and controls. Shorter TCRB CDR3s, moderately but significantly so, were found in Type 1 diabetes patients in all four CD4+ subsets.

Input material: naive CD4+ T cells from blood. This chain joins TRBV2 and TRBJ2-6; possibly TRBD1 or TRBD2 for D (6 bases each). The origin of this receptor is a man aged 18-30 years with type 1 diabetes. CDR3 sequence: CASTRMEGVSLSGANVLTF. CDR3 nucleotide sequence: TGTGCCAGCACCCGAATGGAGGGGGTCTCACTCTCTGGGGCCAACGTCCTGACTTTC.